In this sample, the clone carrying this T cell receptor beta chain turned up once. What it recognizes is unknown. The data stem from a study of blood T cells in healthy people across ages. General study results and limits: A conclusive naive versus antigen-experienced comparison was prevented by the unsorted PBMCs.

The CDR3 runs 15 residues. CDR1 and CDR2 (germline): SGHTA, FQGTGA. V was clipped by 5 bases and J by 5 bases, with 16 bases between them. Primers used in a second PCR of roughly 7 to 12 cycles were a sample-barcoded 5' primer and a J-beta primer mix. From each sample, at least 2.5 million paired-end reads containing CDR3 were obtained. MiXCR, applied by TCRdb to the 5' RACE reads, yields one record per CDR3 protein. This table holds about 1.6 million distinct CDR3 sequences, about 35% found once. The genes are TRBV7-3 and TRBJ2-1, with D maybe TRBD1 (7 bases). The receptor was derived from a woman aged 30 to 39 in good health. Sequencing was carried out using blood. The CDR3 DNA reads TGTGCCAGCAGCCTTGACAGGGAGGTTAACAATGAGCAGTTCTTC. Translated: CASSLDREVNNEQFF.